Listed below are T cell receptor beta chains from one sample, sequenced in a study of blood T cell repertoires in COVID-19. Data came from immunoSEQ multiplex PCR; TCRdb stores just in-frame clones and leaves some out. This sample yields some 200,000 clones, of which approximately 85% are seen a single time; around 7.3% belongs to the top ten. The specimen was peripheral blood. The receptors come from a woman in her forties or fifties with active or convalescent COVID-19. Both conserved end residues are part of each CDR3. D genes are given only for firm matches. Clone size appears in some rows only: once, few, many, or a class for an expanded clone.

V	size	J	D	CDR3	DNA
TRBV5-1	NA	TRBJ1-1	NA	CASTPLGRMNTEAFF	TGCGCCAGCACCCCATTAGGGAGAATGAACACTGAAGCTTTCTTT
TRBV6-6	NA	TRBJ1-4	NA	CASSYSQEKLFF	TGTGCCAGCAGTTACTCCCAAGAAAAACTGTTTTTT
TRBV2	NA	TRBJ2-6	NA	CASRLSAGANVLTF	TGTGCCAGCAGATTGAGCGCTGGGGCCAACGTCCTGACTTTC
TRBV28	NA	TRBJ1-2	NA	CASSQVNYGYTF	TGTGCCAGCAGCCAGGTTAACTATGGCTACACCTTC
TRBV29-1	NA	TRBJ2-3	TRBD2	CSVRGGMETQYF	TGCAGCGTCCGGGGGGGTATGGAGACGCAGTATTTT
TRBV5-1	once	TRBJ2-5	TRBD2	CASSSGREETQYF	TGCGCCAGCTCCAGCGGGAGAGAAGAGACCCAGTACTTC
TRBV24-1	NA	TRBJ1-6	TRBD1	CAIEGTGDNSPLHF	TGTGCCATTGAAGGGACAGGGGATAATTCACCCCTCCACTTT
TRBV2	NA	TRBJ2-7	NA	CASRGGGTHEQYF	TGTGCCAGCAGGGGAGGGGGTACCCACGAGCAGTACTTC
TRBV5-6	once	TRBJ2-3	TRBD2	CASSLTSVDTQYF	TGTGCCAGCAGCTTGACTAGCGTTGATACGCAGTATTTT
TRBV3-1/TRBV3-2	NA	TRBJ2-3	TRBD2	CASSQEVGGWATDTQYF	TGTGCCAGCAGCCAAGAGGTCGGGGGGTGGGCGACAGATACGCAGTATTTT
TRBV5-1	NA	TRBJ1-1	NA	CASSLDPPSAEAFF	TGCGCCAGCAGCTTAGACCCCCCGAGCGCTGAAGCTTTCTTT
TRBV3-1/TRBV3-2	NA	TRBJ1-1	NA	CASSPSTGNTEAFF	TGTGCCAGCAGCCCCTCGACAGGGAACACTGAAGCTTTCTTT
TRBV6-5	NA	TRBJ1-1	TRBD1	CASSLTGGNQAFF	TGTGCCAGCAGTTTGACAGGGGGGAATCAGGCTTTCTTT
TRBV5-5	NA	TRBJ1-2	NA	CASSLDDGNGYTF	TGTGCCAGCAGCTTGGACGACGGGAATGGCTACACCTTC
TRBV2	NA	TRBJ2-1	TRBD2	CASSGLAGAYNEQFF	TGTGCCAGCAGTGGCCTAGCGGGTGCCTACAATGAGCAGTTCTTC
TRBV5-6	NA	TRBJ2-6	NA	CASSLFTAGANVLTF	TGTGCCAGCAGCTTGTTCACAGCTGGGGCCAACGTCCTGACTTTC
TRBV5-6	NA	TRBJ1-2	TRBD1	CASNAQGSQFYRYTF	TGTGCCAGCAATGCACAGGGGTCCCAATTTTATCGCTACACCTTC
TRBV21-1	few	TRBJ1-1	NA	CASSKVSGTGGTEAFF	TGTGCCAGCAGCAAAGTCAGCGGGACAGGGGGCACTGAAGCTTTCTTT
TRBV7-6	NA	TRBJ2-7	TRBD1	CASSAAGGFEYEQYF	TGTGCCAGCAGCGCCGCAGGGGGCTTCGAGTACGAGCAGTACTTC
TRBV27	NA	TRBJ1-1	NA	CASSLLPGLNTEAFF	TGTGCCAGCAGTTTATTGCCAGGGCTGAACACTGAAGCTTTCTTT
TRBV2	NA	TRBJ1-4	NA	CASKSERALNEKLFF	TGTGCAAGCAAGTCAGAGAGGGCCCTTAATGAAAAACTGTTTTTT
TRBV7-3	once	TRBJ1-1	TRBD1	CASSRLPTGMNTEAFF	TGTGCCAGCAGCCGGCTACCGACAGGGATGAACACTGAAGCTTTCTTT
TRBV27	NA	TRBJ1-1	TRBD1	CASSFGQASEAFF	TGTGCCAGCAGTTTCGGACAGGCCTCTGAAGCTTTCTTT
TRBV9	NA	TRBJ2-7	NA	CASSVEVSGYEQYF	TGTGCCAGCAGCGTAGAAGTATCAGGGTACGAGCAGTACTTC
TRBV19	NA	TRBJ2-5	NA	CASGDSRRETQYF	TGTGCCAGCGGGGACTCGCGAAGGGAGACCCAGTACTTC
TRBV15	NA	TRBJ2-2	TRBD1	CATSREKTGSGELFF	TGTGCCACCAGCAGAGAGAAGACAGGGTCCGGGGAGCTGTTTTTT
TRBV2	NA	TRBJ1-1	NA	CASSEEGHTEAFF	TGTGCCAGCAGTGAGGAGGGCCACACTGAAGCTTTCTTT
TRBV11-2	NA	TRBJ2-5	TRBD2	CASSLGTSGGPYKETQYF	TGTGCCAGCAGCTTAGGGACTAGCGGGGGGCCTTACAAAGAGACCCAGTACTTC
TRBV2	NA	TRBJ2-3	TRBD2	CAKTETSGGTDTQYF	TGTGCCAAAACCGAGACTAGCGGGGGCACAGATACGCAGTATTTT
TRBV10-2	few	TRBJ1-4	NA	CASTPWGDEKLFF	TGCGCCAGCACCCCGTGGGGGGATGAAAAACTGTTTTTT
TRBV5-1	NA	TRBJ2-7	NA	CASSLDYHREQYF	TGCGCCAGCAGCTTGGACTATCATAGGGAGCAGTACTTC